This T cell receptor (beta chain) comes out of a study of cytomegalovirus exposure and HLA in healthy donors. On this clone itself: What it binds is not known.

Amplification used 60 Vbeta primers and 13 Jbeta primers. Generated by immunoSEQ multiplex PCR, the TCRdb table keeps only in-frame clones and is missing some. The table lists 110,000 to 150,000 clones, about 71% of them singletons, with approximately 2.3% in the top ten. Germline V gives CDR1 SQVTM, CDR2 ANQGSEA. The V and J ends lost 4 bases and 1 base, in that order; junction bases with no gene match: 12. The CDR3 has 18 amino acids. Study conclusions and caveats: Confirmation was obtained in vitro that three CMV-associated chains are specific for CMV antigens. Analyzed later, association rates of TCRs varied across HLA loci, with DRB1 most and HLA-C fewest.

What was sequenced was PBMCs. The rearrangement uses TRBV29-1 and TRBJ2-6; 8 nucleotides agree with TRBD1. This clonotype originated in an older woman in good health and CMV-seropositive. The CDR3 protein is CSVGGWGQDLSGANVLTF. CDR3 nucleotides: TGCAGCGTTGGGGGGTGGGGACAGGACCTGTCTGGGGCCAACGTCCTGACTTTC.